The 11 T cell receptor beta chains given below trace back to one sample, sequenced in a study of cytomegalovirus exposure and HLA in healthy donors. In the PCR, 60 Vbeta and 13 Jbeta primers were used. This table comes from immunoSEQ multiplex PCR, and its TCRdb copy is limited to in-frame clones, with some not included. The sample lists about 140,000 clones, 70% to 85% occurring once. The sequenced sample consisted of PBMCs. The receptor set was obtained from a woman aged 55-69 years in good health and CMV-seropositive.

The chain is built from TRBV2 and TRBJ2-7; D might be TRBD1 (5 bases). This CDR3 region has 14 residues. Trimming cost V 7 bases and J 3 bases, with 16 bases left between them. Germline lookup yields CDR1 SNHLY and CDR2 FYNNEI. The DNA for the CDR3 is TGTGCCAGCAAAGACAGTTATGGGCACTACGAGCAGTACTTC. This encodes CASKDSYGHYEQYF.

CDR3 in amino acids: CASSLGTGGPDTQYF. CDR3 in DNA: TGTGCCAGCAGTTTAGGGACAGGGGGCCCAGATACGCAGTATTTT. The V and J genes are TRBV28 and TRBJ2-3, with TRBD1 matching 12 bases. V shed 2 bases and J 4 bases; nucleotides not matched to a gene: 1. This CDR3 has 15 residues. Germline V gives CDR1 MDHEN, CDR2 SYDVKM.

The rearrangement links TRBV12-5 to TRBJ2-2; TRBD2 aligns across 7 bases. The V gene end was trimmed by 2 bases and the J gene end by 4 bases; junction bases not matched to a gene: 4. CDR3 length: 15 residues. CDR1 and CDR2 (germline): LGHNT, FRNRAP. This CDR3 reads CASGLLSGGTGELFF. CDR3 coding DNA: TGTGCTAGTGGTTTGCTATCGGGGGGCACCGGGGAGCTGTTTTTT.

CDR3 protein: CATSRGRDYGYTF. In nucleotides, the CDR3 is TGTGCCACCAGCAGAGGCAGGGACTATGGCTACACCTTC. The J gene is TRBJ1-2, the V gene TRBV15; TRBD1 might be the D (5 bases). Trimming shortened V by 1 base and J by 3 bases, and 6 bases separated the two germline ends. The CDR3 loop spans 13 amino acids. Looked up from germline, CDR1 is LNHNV and CDR2 is YYDKDF (reference sequence).

The chain is built from TRBV28 and TRBJ2-3, with D possibly TRBD2 on 5 matching bases. From germline, CDR1 is MDHEN and CDR2 SYDVKM. V was trimmed by 3 bases and J by 8 bases, leaving 15 bases between them. The CDR3 length is 14 residues. Here the CDR3 DNA reads TGTGCCAGCAGTTTCGGAGCCTCCGGGGTTACGCAGTATTTT. This sequence encodes CASSFGASGVTQYF.

This clone turned up a few times. The chain uses TRBV19 and TRBJ2-6; unclear D gene. This CDR3 contains 13 residues. The germline CDR1 and CDR2 sequences are LNHDA and SQIVND (reference sequence). V lost 7 bases to trimming and J lost 2 bases, with 6 bases between them. Here the CDR3 DNA reads TGTGCCAGTAAGACACCTGGGGCCAACGTCCTGACTTTC. This encodes CASKTPGANVLTF.

CDR3 in amino acids: CASSLYRGRYTGELFF. The DNA of the CDR3 is TGTGCCAGCAGCCTTTACAGGGGACGGTACACCGGGGAGCTGTTTTTT. The rearrangement joins TRBV11-2 to TRBJ2-2, with 7 bases aligning to TRBD1. This CDR3 is 16 amino acids long. Germline loops: CDR1 SGHAT, CDR2 FQNNGV. The trim removed 5 bases at V and 3 bases at J, leaving 9 bases unmatched.

The rearrangement uses TRBV7-3 and TRBJ2-6; maybe TRBD2 (6 bases). The CDR3 is 17 residues long. The germline gives CDR1 SGHTA, CDR2 FQGTGA. V lost 2 bases and J 2 bases, leaving 13 bases between the germline ends. The CDR3 reads CASSLGVASAGANVLTF. CDR3 in DNA: TGTGCCAGCAGCTTAGGTGTCGCTAGCGCTGGGGCCAACGTCCTGACTTTC.

The rearrangement joins TRBV6-5 to TRBJ1-1; D is perhaps TRBD1 (5 bases). The CDR3 covers 13 residues. CDR1 and CDR2 (germline): MNHEY, SVGAGI. V was trimmed by 2 bases and J by 11 bases, leaving 15 bases between them. The CDR3 DNA reads as TGTGCCAGCAGTTACCCAGGAGGGGAGGGGGCTTTCTTT. Translation: CASSYPGGEGAFF.

V gene TRBV29-1 combines with J gene TRBJ2-1, with D tentatively TRBD1 (6 bases). CDR1 is SQVTM and CDR2 is ANQGSEA in the germline V gene. The CDR3 covers 13 residues. Trimming pared 7 bases from V and 2 bases from J, leaving 12 bases between. The CDR3 loop is CSGKQGPYNEQFF. In nucleotides, the CDR3 is TGCAGCGGTAAACAGGGCCCCTACAATGAGCAGTTCTTC.

The CDR3 here is CAWSQAGASEQFF. The CDR3 DNA reads TGTGCCTGGAGCCAAGCGGGAGCCAGTGAGCAGTTCTTC. The rearrangement uses TRBV30 and TRBJ2-1, with 8 bases matching TRBD2. Germline CDR1 is GTSNPN and CDR2 is SVGIG (reference sequence). The CDR3 is 13 amino acids. V was pared by 3 bases and J by 9 bases, with 7 bases of the junction left unmatched.